This T cell receptor (beta chain) is from a study of control samples from healthy donors and cancer patients. Only in-frame clones appear in the TCRdb table, and some are missing; sequencing was by immunoSEQ multiplex PCR. The sample has under 150,000 clones, 88% seen once. Losses at the gene ends were 6 bases for V and 0 bases for J; bases not matched to a gene: 6. This CDR3 spans 15 amino acids. Germline V lookup: CDR1 KGHSH, CDR2 LQKENI. The V and J genes are TRBV18 and TRBJ2-3; 7 positions match TRBD2. The specimen was blood. This clonotype was sampled from a woman between 70 and 85 years old in good health. The CDR3 is CASSTTSPSTDTQYF. The CDR3 nucleotides read TGTGCCAGCTCGACGACTAGCCCGAGCACAGATACGCAGTATTTT.